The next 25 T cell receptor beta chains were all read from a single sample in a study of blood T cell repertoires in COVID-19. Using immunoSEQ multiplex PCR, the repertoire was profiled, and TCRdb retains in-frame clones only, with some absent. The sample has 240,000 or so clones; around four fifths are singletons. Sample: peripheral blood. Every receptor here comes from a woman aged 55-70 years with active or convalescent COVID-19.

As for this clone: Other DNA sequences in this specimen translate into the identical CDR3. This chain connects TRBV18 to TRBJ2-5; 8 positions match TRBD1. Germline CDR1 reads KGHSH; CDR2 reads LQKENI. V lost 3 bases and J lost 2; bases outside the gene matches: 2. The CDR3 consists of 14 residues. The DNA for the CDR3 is TGTGCCAGCTCACCGCGGACAGGGCAAGAGACCCAGTACTTC. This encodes CASSPRTGQETQYF.

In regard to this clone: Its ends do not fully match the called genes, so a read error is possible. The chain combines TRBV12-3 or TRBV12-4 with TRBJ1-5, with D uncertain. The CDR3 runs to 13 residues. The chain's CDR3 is CANSRGGNQPQHF. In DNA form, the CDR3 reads TGTGCCAACAGTCGAGGAGGCAATCAGCCCCAGCATTTT.

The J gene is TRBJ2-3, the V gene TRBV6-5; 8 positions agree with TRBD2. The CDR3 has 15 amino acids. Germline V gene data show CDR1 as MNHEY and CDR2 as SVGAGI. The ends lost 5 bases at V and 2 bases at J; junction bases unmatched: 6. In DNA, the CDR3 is TGTGCCAGCAGTCACGGGGGGGGGTACACAGATACGCAGTATTTT. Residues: CASSHGGGYTDTQYF.

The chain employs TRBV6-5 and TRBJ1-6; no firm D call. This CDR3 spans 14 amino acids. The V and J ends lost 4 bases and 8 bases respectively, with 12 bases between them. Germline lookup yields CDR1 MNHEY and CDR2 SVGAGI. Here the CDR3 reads CASSSRGWDSPLHF. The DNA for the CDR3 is TGTGCCAGCAGTTCCCGGGGATGGGATTCACCCCTCCACTTT.

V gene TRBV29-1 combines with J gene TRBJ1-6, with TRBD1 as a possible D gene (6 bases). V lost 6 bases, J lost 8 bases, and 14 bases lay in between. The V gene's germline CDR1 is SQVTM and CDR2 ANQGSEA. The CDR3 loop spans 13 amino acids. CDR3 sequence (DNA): TGCAGCGTGGGGCGCAGGGGTGATTCACCCCTCCACTTT. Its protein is CSVGRRGDSPLHF.

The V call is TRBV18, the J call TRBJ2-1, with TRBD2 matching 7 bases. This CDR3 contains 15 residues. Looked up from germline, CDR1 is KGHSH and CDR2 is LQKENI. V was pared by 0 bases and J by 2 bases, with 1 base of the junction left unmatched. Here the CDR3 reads CASSPPGGTYNEQFF. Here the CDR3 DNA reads TGTGCCAGCTCACCACCGGGGGGGACCTACAATGAGCAGTTCTTC. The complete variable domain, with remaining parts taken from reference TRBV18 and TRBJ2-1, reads NAGVMQNPRHLVRRRGQEARLRCSPMKGHSHVYWYRQLPEEGLKFMVYLQKENIIDESGMPKERFSAEFPKEGPSILRIQQVVRGDSAAYFCASSPPGGTYNEQFFGPGTRLTVL.

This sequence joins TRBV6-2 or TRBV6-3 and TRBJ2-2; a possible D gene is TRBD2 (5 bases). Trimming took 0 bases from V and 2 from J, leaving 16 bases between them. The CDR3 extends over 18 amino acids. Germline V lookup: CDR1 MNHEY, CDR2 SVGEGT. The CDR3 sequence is CASSYSRVAGSNTGELFF. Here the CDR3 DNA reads TGTGCCAGCAGTTACTCGCGGGTAGCCGGATCCAACACCGGGGAGCTGTTTTTT.

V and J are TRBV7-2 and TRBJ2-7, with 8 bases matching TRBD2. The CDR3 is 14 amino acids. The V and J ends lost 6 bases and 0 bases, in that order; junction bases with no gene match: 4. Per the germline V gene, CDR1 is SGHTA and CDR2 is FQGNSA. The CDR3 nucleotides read TGTGCCAGCAGGAGAGCGGGGGCCTCCTACGAGCAGTACTTC. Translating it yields CASRRAGASYEQYF.

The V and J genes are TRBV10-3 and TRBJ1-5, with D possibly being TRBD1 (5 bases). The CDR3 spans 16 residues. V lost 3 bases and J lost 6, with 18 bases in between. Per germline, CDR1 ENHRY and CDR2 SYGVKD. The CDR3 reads CAISDEGAGGGQPQHF. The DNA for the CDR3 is TGTGCCATCAGTGATGAAGGGGCCGGGGGAGGTCAGCCCCAGCATTTT.

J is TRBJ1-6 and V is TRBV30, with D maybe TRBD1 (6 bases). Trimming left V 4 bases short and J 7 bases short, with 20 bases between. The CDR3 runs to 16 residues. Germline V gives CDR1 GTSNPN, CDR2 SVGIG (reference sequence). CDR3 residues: CAWTEGGGPINSPLHF. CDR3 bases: TGTGCCTGGACCGAAGGGGGGGGGCCCATAAATTCACCCCTCCACTTT.

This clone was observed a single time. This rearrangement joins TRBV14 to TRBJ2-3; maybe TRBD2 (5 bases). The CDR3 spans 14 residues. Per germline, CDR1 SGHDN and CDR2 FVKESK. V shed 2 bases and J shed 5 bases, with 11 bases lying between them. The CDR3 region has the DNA TGTGCCAGCAGCCAACAACCGGGAATAGATACGCAGTATTTT. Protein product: CASSQQPGIDTQYF.

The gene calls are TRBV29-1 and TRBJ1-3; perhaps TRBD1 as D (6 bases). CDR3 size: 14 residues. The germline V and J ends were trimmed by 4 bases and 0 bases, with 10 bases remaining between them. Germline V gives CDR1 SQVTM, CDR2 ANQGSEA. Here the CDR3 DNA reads TGCAGCGTTGGGGGAGGGGGCTCTGGAAACACCATATATTTT. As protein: CSVGGGGSGNTIYF.

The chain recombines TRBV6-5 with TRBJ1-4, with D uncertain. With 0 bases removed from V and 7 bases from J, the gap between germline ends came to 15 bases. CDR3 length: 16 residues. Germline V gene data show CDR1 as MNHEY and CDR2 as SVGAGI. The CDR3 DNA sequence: TGTGCCAGCAGTTACTCGAAGCCCCCTATTCGTGAAAAACTGTTTTTT. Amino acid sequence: CASSYSKPPIREKLFF.

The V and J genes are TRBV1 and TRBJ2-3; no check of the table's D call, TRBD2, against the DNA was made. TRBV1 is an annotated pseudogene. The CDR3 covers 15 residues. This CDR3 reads CTSTRDSEEVDTQYF. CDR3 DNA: TGCACCAGCACCCGGGACTCCGAGGAGGTAGATACGCAGTATTTT.

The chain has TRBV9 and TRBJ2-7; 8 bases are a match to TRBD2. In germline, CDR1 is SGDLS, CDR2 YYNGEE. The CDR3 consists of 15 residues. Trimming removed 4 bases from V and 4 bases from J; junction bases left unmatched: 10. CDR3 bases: TGTGCCAGCAGCACCCAGAGCGGGGGAAGGTACGAGCAGTACTTC. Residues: CASSTQSGGRYEQYF.

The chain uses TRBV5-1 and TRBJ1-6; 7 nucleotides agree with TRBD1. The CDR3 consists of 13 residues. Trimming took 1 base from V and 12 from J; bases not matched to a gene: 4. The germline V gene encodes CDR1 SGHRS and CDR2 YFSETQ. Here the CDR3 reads CASSLTGEQPLHF. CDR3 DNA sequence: TGCGCCAGCAGCTTGACAGGGGAACAACCCCTCCACTTT.

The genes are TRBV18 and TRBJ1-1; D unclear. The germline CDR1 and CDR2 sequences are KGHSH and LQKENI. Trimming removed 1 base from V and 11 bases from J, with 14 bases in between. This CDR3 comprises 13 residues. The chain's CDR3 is CASSPRQEREAFF. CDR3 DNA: TGTGCCAGCTCACCACGGCAGGAACGTGAGGCTTTCTTT.

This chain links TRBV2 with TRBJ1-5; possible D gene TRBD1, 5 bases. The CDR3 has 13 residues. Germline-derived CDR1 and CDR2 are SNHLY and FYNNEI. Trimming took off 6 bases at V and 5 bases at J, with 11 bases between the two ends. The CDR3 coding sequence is TGTGCCAGCAGGCCGGACACTTATCAGCCCCAGCATTTT. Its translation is CASRPDTYQPQHF.

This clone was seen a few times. The CDR3 bases are TGTGCCAGTAGTACAGGGCGGAACACTGAAGCTTTCTTT. Residues: CASSTGRNTEAFF. The chain employs TRBV19 and TRBJ1-1; D might be TRBD1 (5 bases). V was trimmed by 4 bases and J by 1 base, leaving 7 bases between them. Germline CDR1 is LNHDA and CDR2 is SQIVND (reference sequence). The CDR3 is 13 amino acids.

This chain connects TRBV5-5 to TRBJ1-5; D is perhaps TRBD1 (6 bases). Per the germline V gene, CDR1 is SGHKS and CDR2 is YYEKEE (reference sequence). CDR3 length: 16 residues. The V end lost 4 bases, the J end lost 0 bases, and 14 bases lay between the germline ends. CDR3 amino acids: CASSPRDTYSNQPQHF. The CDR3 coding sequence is TGTGCCAGCAGCCCCCGGGACACCTATAGCAATCAGCCCCAGCATTTT.

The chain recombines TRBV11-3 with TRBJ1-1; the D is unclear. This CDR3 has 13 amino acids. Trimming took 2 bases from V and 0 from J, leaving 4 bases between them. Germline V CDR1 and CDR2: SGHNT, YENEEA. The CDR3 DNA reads TGTGCCAGCAGCTTACTAATGAACACTGAAGCTTTCTTT. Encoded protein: CASSLLMNTEAFF.

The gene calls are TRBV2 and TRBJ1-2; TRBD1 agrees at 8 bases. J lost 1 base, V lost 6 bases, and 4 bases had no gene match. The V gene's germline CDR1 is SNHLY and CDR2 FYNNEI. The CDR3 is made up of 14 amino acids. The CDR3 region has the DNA TGTGCCAGCAGCGAGACAGGGGTTAACTATGGCTACACCTTC. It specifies CASSETGVNYGYTF.

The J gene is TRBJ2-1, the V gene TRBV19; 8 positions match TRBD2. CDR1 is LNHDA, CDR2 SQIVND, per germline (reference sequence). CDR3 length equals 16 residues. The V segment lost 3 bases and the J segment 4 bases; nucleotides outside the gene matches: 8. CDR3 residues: CASSISGGARYNEQFF. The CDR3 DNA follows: TGTGCCAGTAGTATTTCGGGGGGGGCTAGGTACAATGAGCAGTTCTTC.

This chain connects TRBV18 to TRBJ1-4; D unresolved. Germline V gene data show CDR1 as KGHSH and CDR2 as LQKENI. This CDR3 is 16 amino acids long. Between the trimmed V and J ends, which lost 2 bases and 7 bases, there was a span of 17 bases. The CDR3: CASSPLLGESGEKLFF. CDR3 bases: TGTGCCAGCTCACCATTACTCGGGGAGTCCGGTGAAAAACTGTTTTTT.

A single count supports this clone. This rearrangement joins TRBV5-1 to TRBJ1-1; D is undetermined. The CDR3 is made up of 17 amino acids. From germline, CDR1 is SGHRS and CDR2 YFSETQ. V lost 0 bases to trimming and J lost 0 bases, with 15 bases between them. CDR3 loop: CASSLAGRPLLNTEAFF. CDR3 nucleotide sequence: TGCGCCAGCAGCTTGGCAGGCAGACCCCTCTTGAACACTGAAGCTTTCTTT.